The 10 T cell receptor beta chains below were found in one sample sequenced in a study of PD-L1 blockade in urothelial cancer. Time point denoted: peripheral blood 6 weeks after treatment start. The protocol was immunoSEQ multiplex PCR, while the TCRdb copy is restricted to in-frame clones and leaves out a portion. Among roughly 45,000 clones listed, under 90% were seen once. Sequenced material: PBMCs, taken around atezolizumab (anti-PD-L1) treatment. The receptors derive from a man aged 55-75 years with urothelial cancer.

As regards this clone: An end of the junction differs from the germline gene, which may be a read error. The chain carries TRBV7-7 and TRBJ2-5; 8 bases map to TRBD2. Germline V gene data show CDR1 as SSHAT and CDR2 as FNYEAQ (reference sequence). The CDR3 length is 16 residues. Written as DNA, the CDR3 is TGTGCTAGCAGCCCTTGGCGGGGGGTATCTCAAGAGACCCAGTACTTC. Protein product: CASSPWRGVSQETQYF.

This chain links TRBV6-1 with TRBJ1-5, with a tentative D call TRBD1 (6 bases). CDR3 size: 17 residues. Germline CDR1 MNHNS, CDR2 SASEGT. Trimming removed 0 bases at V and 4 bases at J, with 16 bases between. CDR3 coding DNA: TGTGCCAGCAGTGAAGCAGCGGTCGACAGGTATAATCAGCCCCAGCATTTT. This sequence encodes CASSEAAVDRYNQPQHF.

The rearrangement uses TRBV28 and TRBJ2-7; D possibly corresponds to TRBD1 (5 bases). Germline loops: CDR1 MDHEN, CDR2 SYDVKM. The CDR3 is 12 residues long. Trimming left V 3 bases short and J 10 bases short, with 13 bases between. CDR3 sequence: CASSLATASQYF. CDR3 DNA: TGTGCCAGCAGTTTGGCGACAGCATCCCAGTACTTC.

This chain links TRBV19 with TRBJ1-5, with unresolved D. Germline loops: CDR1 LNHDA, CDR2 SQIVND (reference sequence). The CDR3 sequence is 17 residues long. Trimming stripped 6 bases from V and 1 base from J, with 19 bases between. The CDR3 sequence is CASSPLQMPASNQPQHF. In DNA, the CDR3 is TGTGCCAGTAGCCCATTACAGATGCCCGCAAGCAATCAGCCCCAGCATTTT.

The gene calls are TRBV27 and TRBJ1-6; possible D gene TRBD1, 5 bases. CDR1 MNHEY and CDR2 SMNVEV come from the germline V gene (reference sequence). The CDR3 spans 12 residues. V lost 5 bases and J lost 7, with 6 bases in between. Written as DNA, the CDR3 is TGTGCCAGCAGTCCAGGGAATTCACCCCTCCACTTT. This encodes CASSPGNSPLHF.

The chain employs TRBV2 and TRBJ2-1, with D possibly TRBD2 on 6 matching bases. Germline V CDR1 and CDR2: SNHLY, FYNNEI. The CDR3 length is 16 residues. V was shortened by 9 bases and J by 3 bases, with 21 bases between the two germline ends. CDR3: CASWTISKGLYNEQFF. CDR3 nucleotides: TGTGCCAGTTGGACTATTTCAAAGGGCCTCTACAATGAGCAGTTCTTC.

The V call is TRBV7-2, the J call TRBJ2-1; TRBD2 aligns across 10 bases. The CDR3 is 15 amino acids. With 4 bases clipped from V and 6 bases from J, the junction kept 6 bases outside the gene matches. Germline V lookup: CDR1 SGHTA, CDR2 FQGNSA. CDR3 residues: CASSSGLADLNEQFF. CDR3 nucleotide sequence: TGTGCCAGCAGCTCAGGACTAGCGGATCTCAATGAGCAGTTCTTC.

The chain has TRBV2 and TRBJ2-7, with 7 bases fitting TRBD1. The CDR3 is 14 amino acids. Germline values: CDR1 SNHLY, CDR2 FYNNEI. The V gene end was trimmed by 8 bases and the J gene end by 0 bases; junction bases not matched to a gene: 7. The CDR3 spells CASGLGQISYEQYF. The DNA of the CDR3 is TGTGCCAGCGGCTTGGGACAGATCTCCTACGAGCAGTACTTC.

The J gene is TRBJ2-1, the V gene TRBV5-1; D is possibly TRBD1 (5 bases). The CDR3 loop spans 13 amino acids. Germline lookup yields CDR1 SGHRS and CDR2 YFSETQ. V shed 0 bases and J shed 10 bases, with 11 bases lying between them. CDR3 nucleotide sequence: TGCGCCAGCAGCTTGGCCAGGGCAAACGAGCAGTTCTTC. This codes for CASSLARANEQFF.

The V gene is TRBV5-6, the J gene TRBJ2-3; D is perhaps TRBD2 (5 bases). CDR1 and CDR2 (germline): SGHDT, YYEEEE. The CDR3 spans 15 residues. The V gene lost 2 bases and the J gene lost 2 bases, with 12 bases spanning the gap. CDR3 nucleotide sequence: TGTGCCAGCAGCTTTCGTGGGAGAAACACAGATACGCAGTATTTT. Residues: CASSFRGRNTDTQYF. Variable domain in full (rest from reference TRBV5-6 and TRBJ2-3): DAGVTQSPTHLIKTRGQQVTLRCSPKSGHDTVSWYQQALGQGPQFIFQYYEEEERQRGNFPDRFSGHQFPNYSSELNVNALLLGDSALYLCASSFRGRNTDTQYFGPGTRLTVL.